This TCR beta chain was observed in a study of shared clonotypes between healthy human individuals. Comment on this clone: The germline gene is not matched at one end of the junction; a read error may be the cause.

Germline CDR1 is WNHNN and CDR2 is SYGVQD (reference sequence). There are 13 residues in the CDR3. Only in-frame clones appear in the TCRdb table, and some are missing; sequencing was by immunoSEQ multiplex PCR. The data hold about 2.4 million clones, with 80% to 95% observed a single time. Free of recent acute infections or vaccinations, the donors were healthy HIV-negative adults. The chain is built from TRBV10-1 and TRBJ2-7, with a weak D call TRBD2 (5 bases). Sequencing used naive CD4+ T cells from PBMCs. Subset here: CD45RA+ positively selected. This receptor was obtained from a man aged 18 to 30 in good health. Some clones in this sample may be carry-over from other donors' samples. CDR3 residues: CASTQAEAYERYF. The CDR3 coding sequence is TGCGCCAGCACCCAAGCGGAAGCCTACGAGCGGTACTTC.